This entry lists 29 T cell receptor beta chains sequenced from one sample in a study of siplizumab effects on memory and regulatory T cells. TCRdb keeps only in-frame clones here, not all; method: immunoSEQ multiplex PCR. The data hold fewer than 85,000 clones, with just under 95% observed a single time. Sequencing input: CD8+ T cells sorted from blood. Receptors were obtained from a human donor in good health.

Only one count was recorded for this clone. V usage is TRBV11-2 and J usage is TRBJ1-1; the D gene is possibly TRBD1 (5 bases). Germline CDR1 is SGHAT and CDR2 is FQNNGV. V was shortened by 4 bases and J by 11 bases, with 17 bases between the two germline ends. The CDR3 has 13 residues. Here the CDR3 reads CASSSPDWGGAFF. The CDR3 DNA sequence: TGTGCCAGCAGCTCCCCGGACTGGGGCGGTGCTTTCTTT.

CDR3 coding DNA: TGCGCCAGCAGTGTAAAGGGAACGGCCTACGAGCAGTACTTC. This sequence encodes CASSVKGTAYEQYF. V gene TRBV10-2 combines with J gene TRBJ2-7; D not certain. The CDR3 has 14 amino acids. Germline CDR1 WSHSY, CDR2 SAAADI. Deletions cut 4 bases from V and 2 bases from J, with 12 bases between.

The rearrangement joins TRBV5-1 to TRBJ2-3; TRBD2 agrees at 10 bases. Unmatched junction bases numbered 5, after V lost 1 base and J lost 3 bases. This CDR3 region has 16 residues. Germline CDR1 reads SGHRS; CDR2 reads YFSETQ. CDR3 amino acids: CASSLSSGSQTDTQYF. DNA for the CDR3: TGCGCCAGCAGCTTGTCTAGCGGGAGTCAGACAGATACGCAGTATTTT.

V gene TRBV10-3 combines with J gene TRBJ1-6; D is uncertain. CDR1 is ENHRY and CDR2 is SYGVKD in the germline V gene. Trimming cost V 3 bases and J 9 bases, with 15 bases left between them. The CDR3 extends over 15 amino acids. Written as DNA, the CDR3 is TGTGCCATCAGTGATATGGGCGGCCAGATTTCACCCCTCCACTTT. Its translation is CAISDMGGQISPLHF.

On this clone itself: Other nucleotide sequences in the sample specify the same CDR3. The chain is built from TRBV7-9 and TRBJ2-7; no clear D. Germline CDR1 SEHNR, CDR2 FQNEAQ (reference sequence). The V end was cut by 5 bases, the J end by 0 bases, with 5 bases between. This CDR3 has 12 amino acids. CDR3 in amino acids: CASSPPSYEQYF. Written as DNA, the CDR3 is TGTGCCAGCAGCCCGCCCTCCTACGAGCAGTACTTC.

The chain uses TRBV5-1 and TRBJ2-5; possibly TRBD1 or TRBD2 for D (7 bases each). Trimming removed 4 bases from V and 3 bases from J, with 13 bases in between. The CDR3 length is 14 residues. The germline V gene has CDR1 SGHRS and CDR2 YFSETQ. The CDR3 coding sequence is TGCGCCAGCAGCCCCAGGGGGGGCAAAGAGACCCAGTACTTC. It is translated as CASSPRGGKETQYF.

CDR3 bases: TGTGCCACCAGCAGAAACGGCAACGAGCAGTACTTC. It yields the protein CATSRNGNEQYF. The rearrangement links TRBV15 to TRBJ2-7; D gene uncertain. Trimming removed 2 bases from V and 5 bases from J, with 7 bases in between. Germline CDR1 reads LNHNV; CDR2 reads YYDKDF (reference sequence). The length of the CDR3 is 12 residues.

The genes are TRBV6-1 and TRBJ1-2, with D tentatively TRBD1 (6 bases). V lost 1 base to trimming and J lost 0 bases, with 6 bases between them. Germline V CDR1 and CDR2: MNHNS, SASEGT. This CDR3 spans 14 amino acids. Written as DNA, the CDR3 is TGTGCCAGCAGTGAAGACAGGGCTAACTATGGCTACACCTTC. Its protein product is CASSEDRANYGYTF.

This rearrangement joins TRBV19 to TRBJ1-1; unclear D gene. The CDR3 runs to 12 residues. From germline, CDR1 is LNHDA and CDR2 SQIVND (reference sequence). Trimming stripped 8 bases from V and 2 bases from J, with 9 bases between. CDR3 loop: CASSAGNTEAFF. CDR3 in DNA: TGTGCCAGTTCCGCGGGTAACACTGAAGCTTTCTTT.

The rearrangement joins TRBV2 to TRBJ2-7; possible D gene TRBD1, 6 bases. CDR3 length: 15 residues. Germline CDR1 and CDR2: SNHLY and FYNNEI. Deletions cut 2 bases from V and 4 bases from J, with 15 bases between. Written as DNA, the CDR3 is TGTGCCAGCAGTGAAACCCAGTCAGACAGGTACGAGCAGTACTTC. Its protein product is CASSETQSDRYEQYF.

This clone was recorded only once. The chain combines TRBV4-1 with TRBJ2-5, with D uncertain. The germline gives CDR1 MGHRA, CDR2 YSYEKL. V was trimmed by 2 bases and J by 12 bases, leaving 10 bases between them. The CDR3 spans 11 residues. As DNA, the CDR3 is TGCGCCAGCAGCCAACTGACGGTGGAGTACTTC. Its protein product is CASSQLTVEYF.

The chain couples TRBV2 to TRBJ1-4; possibly TRBD1 for D (5 bases). The germline V gene encodes CDR1 SNHLY and CDR2 FYNNEI. This CDR3 is 16 amino acids long. Trimming cost V 0 bases and J 4 bases, with 12 bases left between them. The CDR3 here is CASSEALGRVNEKLFF. The CDR3 DNA follows: TGTGCCAGCAGTGAAGCGCTAGGCAGGGTTAATGAAAAACTGTTTTTT.

This chain uses TRBV5-6 with TRBJ2-7, with 9 bases lining up with TRBD2. There are 15 residues in the CDR3. Germline assignment: CDR1 SGHDT and CDR2 YYEEEE. With 0 bases clipped from V and 9 bases from J, the junction kept 10 bases outside the gene matches. CDR3 sequence: CASSLVAGGPDGQYF. The CDR3 DNA follows: TGTGCCAGCAGCTTGGTCGCGGGAGGGCCTGATGGGCAGTACTTC. The full variable domain, rest sourced from reference TRBV5-6 and TRBJ2-7, is DAGVTQSPTHLIKTRGQQVTLRCSPKSGHDTVSWYQQALGQGPQFIFQYYEEEERQRGNFPDRFSGHQFPNYSSELNVNALLLGDSALYLCASSLVAGGPDGQYFGPGTRLTVT.

This clone is a singleton in its sample. V usage is TRBV11-3 and J usage is TRBJ2-7; D not certain. V gave up 3 bases and J gave up 2 bases, with 8 bases separating them. The CDR3 has 13 amino acids. Germline CDR1 and CDR2: SGHNT and YENEEA. The CDR3: CASSFVTTYEQYF. The CDR3 DNA is TGTGCCAGCAGCTTTGTAACAACCTACGAGCAGTACTTC.

The chain links TRBV7-9 to TRBJ2-2; no definite D call. Trimming shortened V by 5 bases and J by 5 bases, and 6 bases separated the two germline ends. Per the germline V gene, CDR1 is SEHNR and CDR2 is FQNEAQ (reference sequence). This CDR3 comprises 12 residues. The CDR3 nucleotides are TGTGCCAGCAGCCCCTTGACCGGGGAGCTGTTTTTT. This codes for CASSPLTGELFF.

The chain combines TRBV4-2 with TRBJ2-7; possible D gene TRBD2, 6 bases. CDR3 size: 16 residues. Germline-derived CDR1 and CDR2 are LGHNA and YNFKEQ. The germline V and J ends were trimmed by 0 bases and 3 bases, with 15 bases remaining between them. The CDR3 is CASSQEKGGGVYEQYF. The CDR3 nucleotides read TGTGCCAGCAGCCAAGAAAAGGGCGGAGGGGTCTACGAGCAGTACTTC.

The chain links TRBV27 to TRBJ2-3; D is perhaps TRBD1 (6 bases). The germline CDR1 and CDR2 sequences are MNHEY and SMNVEV (reference sequence). V was clipped by 3 bases and J by 2 bases, with 9 bases between them. The length of the CDR3 is 14 residues. Written as DNA, the CDR3 is TGTGCCAGCAGTTTTGGACAGAACACAGATACGCAGTATTTT. The encoded protein is CASSFGQNTDTQYF.

This chain links TRBV7-8 with TRBJ2-5, with TRBD1 identical over 9 bases. Germline V gene lookup returns CDR1 SGHVS and CDR2 FQNEAQ. V shed 3 bases, J shed 0 bases, and the junction held 2 bases outside the gene matches. This CDR3 contains 15 residues. The CDR3, as DNA: TGTGCCAGCAGCTTCGGGACAGGGTACCAAGAGACCCAGTACTTC. It codes for CASSFGTGYQETQYF. The entire variable domain, with the rest obtained from reference TRBV7-8 and TRBJ2-5, is as follows: GAGVSQSPRYKVAKRGQDVALRCDPISGHVSLFWYQQALGQGPEFLTYFQNEAQLDKSGLPSDRFFAERPEGSVSTLKIQRTQQEDSAVYLCASSFGTGYQETQYFGPGTRLLVL.

The chain joins TRBV9 to TRBJ2-1; TRBD2 agrees at 13 bases. The germline gives CDR1 SGDLS, CDR2 YYNGEE. The CDR3 consists of 15 residues. V trimming: 3 bases; J trimming: 8 bases; junction bases outside the gene matches: 5. The CDR3 DNA sequence: TGTGCCAGCAGCGCGTGGACTAGCGGGAGAGATGAGCAGTTCTTC. Its translation: CASSAWTSGRDEQFF.

In this sample, this clone turned up once. This chain joins TRBV6-6 and TRBJ1-5, with 8 bases identical to TRBD1. CDR3 size: 15 residues. The V segment lost 6 bases and the J segment 1 base; nucleotides outside the gene matches: 5. Germline lookup yields CDR1 MNHNY and CDR2 SVGAGI (reference sequence). CDR3 nucleotide sequence: TGTGCCAGCAGACGGACAGGGTCCAGCAATCAGCCCCAGCATTTT. Translated: CASRRTGSSNQPQHF.

This sequence joins TRBV7-5 and TRBJ1-5. TRBV7-5 corresponds to a pseudogene. The CDR3 spans 15 residues. CDR3 DNA: TGTGCCAGAAGCCCAAATTCGGGGGGCAATCAGCCCCAGCATTTT. This gives the protein CARSPNSGGNQPQHF.

The V and J genes are TRBV19 and TRBJ1-5, with 8 bases lining up with TRBD1. With V trimmed by 2 bases and J by 4 bases, 4 bases remained unmatched. CDR1 is LNHDA, CDR2 SQIVND, per germline (reference sequence). This CDR3 comprises 15 residues. The CDR3 region is CASSIITGGNQPQHF. The CDR3 coding sequence is TGTGCCAGTAGTATAATTACAGGGGGTAATCAGCCCCAGCATTTT.

This chain connects TRBV28 to TRBJ1-5, with TRBD1 as a possible D gene (5 bases). The CDR3 spans 15 residues. V lost 7 bases and J 10 bases, leaving 23 bases between the germline ends. Germline V gene lookup returns CDR1 MDHEN and CDR2 SYDVKM. CDR3 DNA sequence: TGTGCCAGCATGGCCTATCGGGACGGAACACGACCCCAGCATTTT. Amino acid sequence: CASMAYRDGTRPQHF.

The chain has TRBV5-6 and TRBJ2-3, with TRBD1 matching over 7 bases. In germline, CDR1 is SGHDT, CDR2 YYEEEE. This CDR3 region has 13 residues. With V trimmed by 5 bases and J by 6 bases, 6 bases remained unmatched. The CDR3 sequence is CASREGADDTQYF. CDR3 DNA sequence: TGTGCCAGCAGAGAGGGGGCGGATGATACGCAGTATTTT.

This chain links TRBV10-3 with TRBJ2-4; 7 bases are shared with TRBD1. The germline gives CDR1 ENHRY, CDR2 SYGVKD. The CDR3 totals 16 residues. V dropped 1 base and J dropped 2; count of bases not matched to a gene: 5. In DNA, the CDR3 is TGTGCCATCAGTGAGTTATTAGGGGGCACCAAAAACATTCAGTACTTC. Protein product: CAISELLGGTKNIQYF.

The chain carries TRBV7-3 and TRBJ2-1, with 8 bases lining up with TRBD2. Trimming at V came to 5 bases and at J to 4 bases, leaving 4 bases not matched to a gene. The CDR3 contains 14 residues. CDR1 and CDR2 from the germline V gene are SGHTA and FQGTGA. The CDR3 spells CASSGTSGYNEQFF. The CDR3, as DNA: TGTGCCAGCAGCGGGACTAGTGGGTACAATGAGCAGTTCTTC.

The rearrangement links TRBV2 to TRBJ1-2, with 8 nucleotides matching TRBD1. The germline gives CDR1 SNHLY, CDR2 FYNNEI. The junction had 8 bases not matched to a gene; V was cut back by 5 bases and J by 3 bases. This CDR3 is 15 amino acids long. The CDR3 reads CASSQTGGLDYGYTF. CDR3 coding DNA: TGTGCCAGCAGTCAAACAGGGGGTCTCGACTATGGCTACACCTTC.

This clone was recorded a few times. This sequence joins TRBV5-1 and TRBJ1-1; unclear D gene. V dropped 7 bases and J dropped 7 bases, with 11 bases sitting between them. The CDR3 runs to 11 residues. Germline V gene lookup returns CDR1 SGHRS and CDR2 YFSETQ. The CDR3 region has the DNA TGCGCCAGCCTCCGGACCCTTGAAGCTTTCTTT. It specifies CASLRTLEAFF.

The V gene is TRBV4-2, the J gene TRBJ2-7; possible D gene TRBD1, 6 bases. CDR3 size: 15 residues. Germline V CDR1 and CDR2: LGHNA, YNFKEQ. V lost 3 bases to trimming and J lost 1 base, with 13 bases between them. For the CDR3, the DNA is TGTGCCAGCAGCCAGGGACACCAGGATTCCTACGAGCAGTACTTC. This gives the protein CASSQGHQDSYEQYF.